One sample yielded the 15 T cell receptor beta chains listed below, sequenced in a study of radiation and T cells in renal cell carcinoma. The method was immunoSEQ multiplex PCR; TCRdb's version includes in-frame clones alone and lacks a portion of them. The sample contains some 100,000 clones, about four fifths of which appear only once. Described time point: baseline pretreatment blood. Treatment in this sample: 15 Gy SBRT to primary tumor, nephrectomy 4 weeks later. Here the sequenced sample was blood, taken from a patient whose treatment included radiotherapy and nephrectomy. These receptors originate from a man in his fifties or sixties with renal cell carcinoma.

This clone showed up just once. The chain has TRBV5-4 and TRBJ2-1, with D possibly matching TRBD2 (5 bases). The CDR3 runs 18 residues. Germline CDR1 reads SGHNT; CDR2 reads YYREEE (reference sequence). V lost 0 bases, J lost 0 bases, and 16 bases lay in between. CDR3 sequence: CASSLASRASNSYNEQFF. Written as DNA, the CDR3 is TGTGCCAGCAGCTTGGCTAGCCGGGCAAGTAACTCCTACAATGAGCAGTTCTTC.

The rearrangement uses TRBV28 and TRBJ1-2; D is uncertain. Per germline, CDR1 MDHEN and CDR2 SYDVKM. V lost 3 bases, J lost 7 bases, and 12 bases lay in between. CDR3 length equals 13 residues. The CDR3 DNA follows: TGTGCCAGCAGTTTCTGGGCAGGCCCTGGCTACACCTTC. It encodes CASSFWAGPGYTF.

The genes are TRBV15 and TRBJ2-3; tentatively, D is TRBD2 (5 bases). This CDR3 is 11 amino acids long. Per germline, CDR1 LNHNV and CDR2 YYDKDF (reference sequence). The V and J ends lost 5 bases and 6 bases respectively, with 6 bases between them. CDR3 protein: CATSGEDTQYF. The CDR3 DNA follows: TGTGCCACCAGCGGGGAGGATACGCAGTATTTT.

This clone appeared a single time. Here the CDR3 reads CATSRDHAGAVEQYF. CDR3 DNA sequence: TGTGCCACCAGCAGAGATCATGCGGGAGCGGTAGAGCAGTACTTC. The chain recombines TRBV15 with TRBJ2-7, with 7 bases aligning to TRBD2. Germline CDR1 and CDR2: LNHNV and YYDKDF (reference sequence). V trimming: 0 bases; J trimming: 7 bases; junction bases outside the gene matches: 9. This CDR3 has 15 residues.

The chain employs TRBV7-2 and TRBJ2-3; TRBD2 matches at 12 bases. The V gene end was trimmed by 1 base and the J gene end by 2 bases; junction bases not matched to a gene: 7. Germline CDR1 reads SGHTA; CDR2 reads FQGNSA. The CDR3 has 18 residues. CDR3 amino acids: CASSLVGSSGRATDTQYF. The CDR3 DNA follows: TGTGCCAGCAGCTTAGTGGGGTCTAGCGGGAGGGCCACAGATACGCAGTATTTT.

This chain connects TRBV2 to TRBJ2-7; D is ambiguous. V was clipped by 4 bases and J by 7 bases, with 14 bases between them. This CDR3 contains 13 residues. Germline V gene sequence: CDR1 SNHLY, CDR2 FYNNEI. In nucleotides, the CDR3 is TGTGCCAGCAGTGGGGCAAAGGGTGGGGAGCAGTACTTC. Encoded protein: CASSGAKGGEQYF.

CDR3: CASSRLLDAGELFF. Here the CDR3 DNA reads TGTGCCAGCAGCCGCCTGCTCGATGCCGGGGAGCTGTTTTTT. V usage is TRBV7-9 and J usage is TRBJ2-2; D uncertain. Trimming took off 5 bases at V and 6 bases at J, with 13 bases between the two ends. This CDR3 region has 14 residues. CDR1 SEHNR and CDR2 FQNEAQ come from the germline V gene (reference sequence).

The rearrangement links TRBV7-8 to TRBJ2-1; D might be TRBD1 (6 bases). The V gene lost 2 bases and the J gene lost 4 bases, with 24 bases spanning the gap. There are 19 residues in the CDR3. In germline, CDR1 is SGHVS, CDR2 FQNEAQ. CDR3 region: CASSLPAGTGLNRYNEQFF. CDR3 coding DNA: TGTGCCAGCAGCTTACCGGCCGGTACAGGGCTCAATCGGTACAATGAGCAGTTCTTC.

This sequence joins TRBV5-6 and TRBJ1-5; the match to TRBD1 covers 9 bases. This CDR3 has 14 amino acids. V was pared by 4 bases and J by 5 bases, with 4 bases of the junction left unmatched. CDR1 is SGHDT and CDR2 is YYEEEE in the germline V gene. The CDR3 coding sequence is TGTGCCAGCAGCCCGGGACAGGGCGATCAGCCCCAGCATTTT. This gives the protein CASSPGQGDQPQHF.

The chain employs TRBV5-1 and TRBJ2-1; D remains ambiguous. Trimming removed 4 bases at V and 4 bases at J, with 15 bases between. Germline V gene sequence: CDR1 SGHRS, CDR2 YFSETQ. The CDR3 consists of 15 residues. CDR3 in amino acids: CASSAISSKYNEQFF. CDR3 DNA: TGCGCCAGCAGCGCAATAAGTTCCAAGTACAATGAGCAGTTCTTC.

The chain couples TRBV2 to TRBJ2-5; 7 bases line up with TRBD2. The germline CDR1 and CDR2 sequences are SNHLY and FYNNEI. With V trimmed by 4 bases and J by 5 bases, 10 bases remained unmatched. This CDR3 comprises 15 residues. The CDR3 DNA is TGTGCCAGCAGTGGGGCCACGGGAGGTACTGAGACCCAGTACTTC. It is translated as CASSGATGGTETQYF.

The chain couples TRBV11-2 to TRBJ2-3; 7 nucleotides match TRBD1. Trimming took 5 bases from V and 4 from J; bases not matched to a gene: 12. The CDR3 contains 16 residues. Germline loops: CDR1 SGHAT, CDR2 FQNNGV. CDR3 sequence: CASSQRQGSFSDTQYF. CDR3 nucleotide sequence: TGTGCCAGCAGCCAGCGACAGGGATCGTTCTCAGATACGCAGTATTTT.

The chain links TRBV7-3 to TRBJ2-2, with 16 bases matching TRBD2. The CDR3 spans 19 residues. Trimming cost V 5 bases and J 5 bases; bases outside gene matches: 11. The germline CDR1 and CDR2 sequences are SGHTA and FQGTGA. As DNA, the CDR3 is TGTGCCAGCAGCGTGGCGGGACTAGCGGGAGGGCCTATGACCGGGGAGCTGTTTTTT. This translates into CASSVAGLAGGPMTGELFF. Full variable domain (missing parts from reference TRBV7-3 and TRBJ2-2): GAGVSQTPSNKVTEKGKYVELRCDPISGHTALYWYRQSLGQGPEFLIYFQGTGAADDSGLPNDRFFAVRPEGSVSTLKIQRTERGDSAVYLCASSVAGLAGGPMTGELFFGEGSRLTVL.

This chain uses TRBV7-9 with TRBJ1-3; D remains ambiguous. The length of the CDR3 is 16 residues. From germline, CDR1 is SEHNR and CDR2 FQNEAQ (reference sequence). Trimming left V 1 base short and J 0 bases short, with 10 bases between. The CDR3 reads CASSLGGGTSGNTIYF. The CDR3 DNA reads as TGTGCCAGCAGCTTAGGAGGAGGCACCTCTGGAAACACCATATATTTT.

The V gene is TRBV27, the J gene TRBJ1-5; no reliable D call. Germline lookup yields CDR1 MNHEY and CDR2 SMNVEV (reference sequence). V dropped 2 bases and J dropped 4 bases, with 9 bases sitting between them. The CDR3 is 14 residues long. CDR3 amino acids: CASSLATPNQPQHF. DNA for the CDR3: TGTGCCAGCAGTTTAGCGACACCTAATCAGCCCCAGCATTTT.